This T cell receptor (beta chain) was sequenced for a study of CD8+CD57+ T cells in acquired aplastic anemia. Germline values: CDR1 SGHVS, CDR2 FNYEAQ. The CDR3 contains 13 residues. According to the study, genomic DNA was the template for TCR beta VDJ and CDR3 profiling. A single record per CDR3 protein comes from TCRdb applying MiXCR to the reads. The sample lists 50,000 to 70,000 distinct CDR3 sequences, roughly 54% occurring once. The sequence was obtained from a human donor in good health, serving as a control. The rearrangement links TRBV7-6 to TRBJ2-7; weak D call: TRBD1 (5 bases). The tail of the sequence fits TRBJ2-1 better, so the J call may be wrong. The specimen was sorted CD4+, CD8+, or CD8+CD57+ T cells (not recorded which) from PBMCs. CDR3 bases: TGTGCCAGCAGCTTACAGGGATACAATGAGCAGTTCTTC. As protein: CASSLQGYNEQFF.